The sequence of this T cell receptor beta chain was determined in a study of T cell repertoires in cytomegalovirus infection. Study-wide results and caveats: CMV-specific TCR beta clonotypes restricted by HLA-C dominated the ex vivo response.

TCRdb re-called the reads through MiXCR, storing one row per CDR3 protein. The sample includes under 450,000 distinct CDR3 sequences, just under 35% seen only once; the top ten take approximately 13%. Germline V gives CDR1 MNHEY, CDR2 SVGAGI. The ends were cut back, 2 bases at V and 1 base at J, with 11 bases in the middle. The CDR3 has 15 residues. There are a few counts of this clonotype. The antigen is unknown. V is TRBV6-5 and J is TRBJ1-2, with D perhaps TRBD1 (5 bases). The sequence was obtained from a human donor in good health (CMV status not recorded). Some clones in this sample may be carry-over from other donors' samples. The sample was cultured PBMCs, taken from culture after CMV antigen stimulation. CDR3 DNA sequence: TGTGCCAGCAGTTACGCGCGGCAGGGTAACTATGGCTACACCTTC. It translates to CASSYARQGNYGYTF.